This entry is about one T cell receptor beta chain. TRB rearrangements were amplified by touch-down multiplex PCR with mixed TRB-A/B primers. After re-calling the multiplex PCR reads, TCRdb lists one entry per CDR3 protein, DNA absent. The sample has 9,000 to 13,000 distinct CDR3 sequences. The length of the CDR3 is 12 residues. Germline loops: CDR1 GTSNPN, CDR2 SVGIG (reference sequence). These data come from a study of T cell clusters in autoimmune cytopenias. At the level of the study: A median of about 49,000 TRB reads per sample yielded a median around 2,500 distinct clonotypes.

TRB amplification used roughly 250 ng of peripheral blood genomic DNA. The same sample was also used in a study of T cell repertoires in aging, cancer and after chemotherapy.

The sequencing input was peripheral blood. This sequence originates from a human donor in good health. This chain connects TRBV30 to TRBJ1-1. The CDR3: CAGRRVNTEAFF. Looking up the rest from reference TRBV30 and TRBJ1-1 gives the full variable domain: SQTIHQWPATLVQPVGSPLSLECTVEGTSNPNLYWYRQAAGRGLQLLFYSVGIGQISSEVPQNLSASRPQDRQFILSSKKLLLSDSGFYLCAGRRVNTEAFFGQGTRLTVV.